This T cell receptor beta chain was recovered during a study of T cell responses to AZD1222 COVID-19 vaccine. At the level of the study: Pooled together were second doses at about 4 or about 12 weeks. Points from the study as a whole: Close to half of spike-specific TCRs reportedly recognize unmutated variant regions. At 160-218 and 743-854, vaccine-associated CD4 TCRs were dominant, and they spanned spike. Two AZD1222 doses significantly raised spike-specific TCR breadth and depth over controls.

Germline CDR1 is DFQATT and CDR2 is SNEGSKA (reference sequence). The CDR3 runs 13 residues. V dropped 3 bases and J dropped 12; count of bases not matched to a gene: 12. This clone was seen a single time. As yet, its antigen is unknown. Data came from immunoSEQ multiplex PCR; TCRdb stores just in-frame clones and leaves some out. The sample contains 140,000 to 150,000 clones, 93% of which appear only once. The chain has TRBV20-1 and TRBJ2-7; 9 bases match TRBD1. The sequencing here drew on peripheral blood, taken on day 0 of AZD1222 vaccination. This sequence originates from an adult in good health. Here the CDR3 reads CSASRDRVNQMYF. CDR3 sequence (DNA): TGCAGTGCTAGTAGGGACAGGGTTAATCAAATGTACTTC.